This T cell receptor beta chain was recovered during a study of molecular identifiers for immune sequencing clone quantification. Study background: Replicate experiments divided RNA from approximately 22,000 or 94,000 naive CD8 cells into five parts and sequenced four.

In regard to this clonotype: The antigen is undetermined.

Both previously described methods and listed TCR primers were employed to make bulk TCR libraries. TCRdb reanalysed the PCR reads using MiXCR and keeps one entry per CDR3 protein. The table shows hundreds of thousands of distinct CDR3 sequences, with roughly 25% occurring only once. The CD8+CD4-CCR7+CD45RA+ phenotype defined the sorted naive CD8 T cells. General study findings and limits: It was shown that clones above 20 RNA copies held over 99% of effector molecules, but under 1% in naive cells.

Germline CDR1 and CDR2: LNHDA and SQIVND (reference sequence). The CDR3 covers 12 residues. The V end lost 6 bases, the J end lost 14 bases, and 14 bases lay between the germline ends. The receptor was isolated from a human donor in good health. Some libraries in this study had Jurkat cell RNA spiked in. Sequenced sample: naive CD8+ T cells from blood, with Jurkat cell RNA spiked in. Documented subset: FACS-sorted CD8+CD4-CCR7+CD45RA+ naive T cells. The chain has TRBV19 and TRBJ1-6, with D perhaps TRBD1 (6 bases). CDR3 nucleotides: TGTGCCAGTAGCCCAGGGGCCGGGGCCCTCCACTTT. Amino acid sequence: CASSPGAGALHF.